In this sample, the clone carrying this T cell receptor (beta chain) turned up a few times. Its specificity is not known. CDR3 size: 16 residues. V trimming: 3 bases; J trimming: 2 bases; junction bases outside the gene matches: 2. Germline-derived CDR1 and CDR2 are SGDLS and YYNGEE. The sample belongs to a study of identical twins. Findings and limits, study-wide: Insertions were fewer in abundant cord blood beta clonotypes, whereas memory repertoires showed none of this pattern.

TCRdb redid the calling of the 5' RACE reads with MiXCR, one entry per CDR3 protein. The sample shows about 480,000 distinct CDR3 sequences, 14% of them seen only once. This same sample was also part of a study on yellow fever vaccine responses in identical twins.

This chain connects TRBV9 to TRBJ2-1; TRBD2 matches 13 bases. The sample consisted of CD4+ T cells sorted from blood. The clonotype originates from a woman aged 18 to 35 in good health. This chain's CDR3 is CASSEGLAGPYNEQFF. CDR3 bases: TGTGCCAGCAGCGAGGGACTAGCGGGACCCTACAATGAGCAGTTCTTC.